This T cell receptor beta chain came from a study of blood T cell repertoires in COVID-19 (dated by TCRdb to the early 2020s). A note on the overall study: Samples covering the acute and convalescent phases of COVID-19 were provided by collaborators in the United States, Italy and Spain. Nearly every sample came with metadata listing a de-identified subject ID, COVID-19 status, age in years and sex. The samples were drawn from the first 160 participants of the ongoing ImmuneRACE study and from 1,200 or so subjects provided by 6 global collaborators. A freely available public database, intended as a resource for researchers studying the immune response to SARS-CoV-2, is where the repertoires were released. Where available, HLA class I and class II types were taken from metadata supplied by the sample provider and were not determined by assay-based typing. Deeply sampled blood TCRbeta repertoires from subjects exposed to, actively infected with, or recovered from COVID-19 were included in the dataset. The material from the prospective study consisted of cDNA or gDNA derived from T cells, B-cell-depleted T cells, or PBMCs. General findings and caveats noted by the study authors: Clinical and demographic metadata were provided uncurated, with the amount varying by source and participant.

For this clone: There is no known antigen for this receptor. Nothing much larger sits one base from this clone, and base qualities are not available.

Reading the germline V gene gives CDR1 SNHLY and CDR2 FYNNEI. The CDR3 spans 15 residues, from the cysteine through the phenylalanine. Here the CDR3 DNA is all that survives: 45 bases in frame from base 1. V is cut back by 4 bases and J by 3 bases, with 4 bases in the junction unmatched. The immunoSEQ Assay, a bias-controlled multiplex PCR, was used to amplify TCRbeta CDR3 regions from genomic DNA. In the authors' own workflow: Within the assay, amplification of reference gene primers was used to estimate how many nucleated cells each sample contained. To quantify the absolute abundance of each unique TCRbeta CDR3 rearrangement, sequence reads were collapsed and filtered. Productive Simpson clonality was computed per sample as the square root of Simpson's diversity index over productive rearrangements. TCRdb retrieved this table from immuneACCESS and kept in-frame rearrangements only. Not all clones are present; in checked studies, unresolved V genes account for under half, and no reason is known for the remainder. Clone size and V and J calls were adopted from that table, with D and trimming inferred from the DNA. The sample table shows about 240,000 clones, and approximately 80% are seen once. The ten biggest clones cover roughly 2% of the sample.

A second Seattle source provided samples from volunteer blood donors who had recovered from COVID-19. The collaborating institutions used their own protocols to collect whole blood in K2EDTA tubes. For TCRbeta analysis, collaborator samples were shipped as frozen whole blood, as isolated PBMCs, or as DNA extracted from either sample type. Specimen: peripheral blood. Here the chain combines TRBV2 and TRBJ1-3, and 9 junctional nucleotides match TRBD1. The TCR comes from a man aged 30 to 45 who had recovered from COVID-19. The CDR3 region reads CASSGQGGGGNTIYF. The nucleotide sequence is TGTGCCAGCAGTGGACAGGGGGGAGGTGGAAACACCATATATTTT.